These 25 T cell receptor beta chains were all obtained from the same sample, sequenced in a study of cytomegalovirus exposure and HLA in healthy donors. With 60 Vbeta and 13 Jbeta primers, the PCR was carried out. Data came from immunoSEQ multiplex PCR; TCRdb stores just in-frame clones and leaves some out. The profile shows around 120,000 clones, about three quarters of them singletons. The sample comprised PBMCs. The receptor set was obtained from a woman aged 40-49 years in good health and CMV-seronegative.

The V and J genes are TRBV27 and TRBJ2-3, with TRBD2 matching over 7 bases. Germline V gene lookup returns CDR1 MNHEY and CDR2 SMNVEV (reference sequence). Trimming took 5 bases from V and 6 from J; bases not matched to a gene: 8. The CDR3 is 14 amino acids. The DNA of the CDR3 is TGTGCCAGCAGTGTTGGACTAGGCGGGGATACGCAGTATTTT. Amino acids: CASSVGLGGDTQYF.

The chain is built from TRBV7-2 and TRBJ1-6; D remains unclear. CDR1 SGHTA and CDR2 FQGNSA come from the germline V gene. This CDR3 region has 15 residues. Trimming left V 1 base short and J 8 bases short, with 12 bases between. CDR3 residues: CASSLEAGIHSPLHF. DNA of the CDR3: TGTGCCAGCAGCTTAGAGGCAGGAATACATTCACCCCTCCACTTT. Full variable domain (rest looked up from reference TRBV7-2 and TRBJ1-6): GAGVSQSPSNKVTEKGKDVELRCDPISGHTALYWYRQSLGQGLEFLIYFQGNSAPDKSGLPSDRFSAERTGGSVSTLTIQRTQQEDSAVYLCASSLEAGIHSPLHFGNGTRLTVT.

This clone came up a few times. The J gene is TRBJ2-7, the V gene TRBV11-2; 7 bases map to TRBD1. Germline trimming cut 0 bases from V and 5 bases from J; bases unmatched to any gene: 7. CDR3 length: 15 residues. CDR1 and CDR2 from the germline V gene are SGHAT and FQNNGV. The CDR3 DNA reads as TGTGCCAGCAGCTTAGATCCAGGGGGTGTGAACGAGCAGTACTTC. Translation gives CASSLDPGGVNEQYF. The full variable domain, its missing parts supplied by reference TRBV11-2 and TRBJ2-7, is EAGVAQSPRYKIIEKRQSVAFWCNPISGHATLYWYQQILGQGPKLLIQFQNNGVVDDSQLPKDRFSAERLKGVDSTLKIQPAKLEDSAVYLCASSLDPGGVNEQYFGPGTRLTVT.

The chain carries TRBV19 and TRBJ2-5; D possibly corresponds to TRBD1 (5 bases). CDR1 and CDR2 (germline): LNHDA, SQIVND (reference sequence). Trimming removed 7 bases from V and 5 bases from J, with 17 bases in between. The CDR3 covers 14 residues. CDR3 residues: CASTPADSRETQYF. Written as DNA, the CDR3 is TGTGCCAGTACCCCAGCAGACAGTCGGGAGACCCAGTACTTC.

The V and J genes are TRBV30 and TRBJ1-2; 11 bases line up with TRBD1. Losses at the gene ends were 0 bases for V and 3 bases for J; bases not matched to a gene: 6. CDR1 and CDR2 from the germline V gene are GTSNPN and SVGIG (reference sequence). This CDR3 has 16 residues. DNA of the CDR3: TGTGCCTGGAGTGTAGCCGGGACAGGGGGGGACTATGGCTACACCTTC. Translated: CAWSVAGTGGDYGYTF.

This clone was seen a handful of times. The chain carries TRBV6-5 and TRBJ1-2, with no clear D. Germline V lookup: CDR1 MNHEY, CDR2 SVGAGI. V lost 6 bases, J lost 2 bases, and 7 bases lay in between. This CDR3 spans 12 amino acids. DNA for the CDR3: TGTGCCAGCAGAGCCGGGAACTATGGCTACACCTTC. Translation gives CASRAGNYGYTF.

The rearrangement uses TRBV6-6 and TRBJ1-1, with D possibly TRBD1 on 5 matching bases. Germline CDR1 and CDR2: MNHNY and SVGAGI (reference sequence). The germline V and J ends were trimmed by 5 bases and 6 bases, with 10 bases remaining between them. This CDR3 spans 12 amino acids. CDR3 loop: CASSPGISEAFF. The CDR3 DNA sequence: TGTGCCAGCAGTCCAGGGATCTCTGAAGCTTTCTTT.

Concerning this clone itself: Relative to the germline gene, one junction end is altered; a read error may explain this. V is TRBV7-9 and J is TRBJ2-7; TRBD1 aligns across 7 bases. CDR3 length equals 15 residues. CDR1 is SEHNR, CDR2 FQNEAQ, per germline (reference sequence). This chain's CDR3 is CSSSLDREALREQYF. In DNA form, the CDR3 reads TGTTCCAGCAGCTTAGACAGGGAAGCTCTCCGCGAGCAGTACTTC.

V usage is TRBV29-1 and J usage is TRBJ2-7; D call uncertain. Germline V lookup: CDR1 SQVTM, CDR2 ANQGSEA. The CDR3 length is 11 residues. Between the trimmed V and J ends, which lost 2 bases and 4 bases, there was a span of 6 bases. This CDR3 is CSVETGYEQYF. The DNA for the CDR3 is TGCAGCGTTGAAACCGGGTACGAGCAGTACTTC.

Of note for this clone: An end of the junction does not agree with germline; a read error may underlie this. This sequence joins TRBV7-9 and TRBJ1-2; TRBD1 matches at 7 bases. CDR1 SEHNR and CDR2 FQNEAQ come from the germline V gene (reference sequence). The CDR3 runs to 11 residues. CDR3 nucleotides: TGTGCCAGCAGGGGGGACAGCGGCTCCACCTTC. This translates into CASRGDSGSTF.

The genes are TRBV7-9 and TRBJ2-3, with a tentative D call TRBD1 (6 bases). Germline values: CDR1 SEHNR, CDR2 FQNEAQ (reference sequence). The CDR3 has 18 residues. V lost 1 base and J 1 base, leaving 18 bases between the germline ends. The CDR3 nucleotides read TGTGCCAGCAGCTTAGTCGCAGGGGCGTATCGGGGCACAGATACGCAGTATTTT. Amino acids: CASSLVAGAYRGTDTQYF.

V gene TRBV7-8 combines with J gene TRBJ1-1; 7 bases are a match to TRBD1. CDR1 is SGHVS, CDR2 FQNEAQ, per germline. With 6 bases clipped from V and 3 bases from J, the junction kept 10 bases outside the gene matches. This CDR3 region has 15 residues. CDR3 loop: CASSRTGAGDTEAFF. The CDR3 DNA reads TGTGCCAGCAGTCGTACAGGGGCTGGAGACACTGAAGCTTTCTTT.

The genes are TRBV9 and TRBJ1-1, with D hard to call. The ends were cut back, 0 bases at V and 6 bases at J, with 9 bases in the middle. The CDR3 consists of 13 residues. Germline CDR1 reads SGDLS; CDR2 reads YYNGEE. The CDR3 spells CASSVGEGAEAFF. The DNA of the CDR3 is TGTGCCAGCAGCGTAGGAGAGGGTGCTGAAGCTTTCTTT.

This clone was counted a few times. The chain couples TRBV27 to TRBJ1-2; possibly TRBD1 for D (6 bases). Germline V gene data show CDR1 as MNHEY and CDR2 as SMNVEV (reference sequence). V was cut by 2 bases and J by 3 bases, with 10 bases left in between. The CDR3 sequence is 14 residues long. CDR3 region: CASSLRGTDYGYTF. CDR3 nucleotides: TGTGCCAGCAGTTTAAGGGGGACCGACTATGGCTACACCTTC.

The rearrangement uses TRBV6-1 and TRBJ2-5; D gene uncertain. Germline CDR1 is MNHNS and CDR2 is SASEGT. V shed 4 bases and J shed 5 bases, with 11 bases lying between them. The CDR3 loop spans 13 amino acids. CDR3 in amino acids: CASSVRLGETQYF. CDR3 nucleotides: TGTGCCAGCAGTGTCCGGCTGGGCGAGACCCAGTACTTC.

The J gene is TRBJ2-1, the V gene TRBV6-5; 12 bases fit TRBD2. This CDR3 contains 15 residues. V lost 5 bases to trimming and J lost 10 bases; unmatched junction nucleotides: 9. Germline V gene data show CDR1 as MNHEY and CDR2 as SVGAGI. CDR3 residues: CASSPEASGGGEQFF. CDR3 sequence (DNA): TGTGCCAGCAGTCCCGAGGCTAGCGGGGGGGGCGAGCAGTTCTTC.

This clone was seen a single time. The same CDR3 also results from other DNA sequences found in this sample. CDR3 sequence (DNA): TGTGCCAGCAGCGTAGAGGGGGAGCAGATCACTGAAGCTTTCTTT. This encodes CASSVEGEQITEAFF. The chain uses TRBV9 and TRBJ1-1; D is possibly TRBD1 (6 bases). Trimming took 0 bases from V and 4 from J, leaving 13 bases between them. Germline CDR1 and CDR2: SGDLS and YYNGEE. The CDR3 contains 15 residues.

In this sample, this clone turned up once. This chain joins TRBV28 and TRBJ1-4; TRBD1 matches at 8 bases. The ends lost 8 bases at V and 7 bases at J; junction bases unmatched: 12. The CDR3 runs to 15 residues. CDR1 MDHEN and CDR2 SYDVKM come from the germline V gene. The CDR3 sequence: CASLPYRGKGEKLFF. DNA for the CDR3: TGTGCCAGCCTTCCCTACAGGGGGAAGGGTGAAAAACTGTTTTTT.

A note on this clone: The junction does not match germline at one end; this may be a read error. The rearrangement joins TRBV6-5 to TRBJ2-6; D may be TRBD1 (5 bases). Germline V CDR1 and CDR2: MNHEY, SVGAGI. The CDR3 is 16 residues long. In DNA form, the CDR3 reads TGTGCCAGCAGTTACTCGAGCGTCTCTGGGGCCAACGGCCTGACTTTC. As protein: CASSYSSVSGANGLTF.

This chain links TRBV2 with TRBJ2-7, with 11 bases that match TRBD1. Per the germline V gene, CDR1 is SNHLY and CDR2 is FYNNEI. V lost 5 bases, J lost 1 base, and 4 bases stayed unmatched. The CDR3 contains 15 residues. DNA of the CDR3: TGTGCCAGCAGTTGGACAGGGGGCGGGTCCTACGAGCAGTACTTC. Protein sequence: CASSWTGGGSYEQYF.

The CDR3: CARSGNRGCGNQPQHF. The CDR3 DNA is TGTGCCAGAAGCGGTAACAGGGGCTGCGGCAATCAGCCCCAGCATTTT. The genes are TRBV5-3 and TRBJ1-5, with TRBD1 matching 7 bases. TRBV5-3 is an open reading frame, and its role is uncertain. The CDR3 spans 16 residues. The junction had 9 bases not matched to a gene; V was cut back by 4 bases and J by 2 bases.

The CDR3 region has the DNA TGCAGCGTGGCCAAGGGGGCGTCGGACACTGAAGCTTTCTTT. Translation: CSVAKGASDTEAFF. V and J are TRBV29-1 and TRBJ1-1; 7 nucleotides match TRBD1. The CDR3 runs 14 residues. Germline V gives CDR1 SQVTM, CDR2 ANQGSEA. Losses at the gene ends were 6 bases for V and 3 bases for J; bases not matched to a gene: 10.

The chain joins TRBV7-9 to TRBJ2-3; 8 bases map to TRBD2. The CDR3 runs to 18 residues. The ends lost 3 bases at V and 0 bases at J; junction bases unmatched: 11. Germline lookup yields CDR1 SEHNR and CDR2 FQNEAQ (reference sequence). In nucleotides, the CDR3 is TGTGCCAGCAGCTTGAGGAGCGGGGGTACCTCTAGCACAGATACGCAGTATTTT. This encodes CASSLRSGGTSSTDTQYF.

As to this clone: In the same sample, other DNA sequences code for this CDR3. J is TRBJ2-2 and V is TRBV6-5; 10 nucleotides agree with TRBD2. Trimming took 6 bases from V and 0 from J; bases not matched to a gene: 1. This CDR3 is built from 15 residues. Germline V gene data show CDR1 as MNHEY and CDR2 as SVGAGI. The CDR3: CASRGLAANTGELFF. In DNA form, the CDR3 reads TGTGCCAGCAGAGGACTAGCGGCGAACACCGGGGAGCTGTTTTTT.

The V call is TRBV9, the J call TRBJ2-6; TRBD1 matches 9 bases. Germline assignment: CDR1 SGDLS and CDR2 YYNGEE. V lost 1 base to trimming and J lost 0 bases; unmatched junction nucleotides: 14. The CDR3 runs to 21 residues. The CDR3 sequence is CASSVSPARDRDSSGANVLTF. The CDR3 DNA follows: TGTGCCAGCAGCGTAAGCCCCGCCCGGGACAGGGATAGCTCTGGGGCCAACGTCCTGACTTTC. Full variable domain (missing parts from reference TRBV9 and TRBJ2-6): DSGVTQTPKHLITATGQRVTLRCSPRSGDLSVYWYQQSLDQGLQFLIQYYNGEERAKGNILERFSAQQFPDLHSELNLSSLELGDSALYFCASSVSPARDRDSSGANVLTFGAGSRLTVL.